These 28 T cell receptor beta chains were all obtained from the same sample, sequenced in a study of CD8 T cells in ankylosing spondylitis. TCRdb re-called the 5' RACE reads with MiXCR, one entry per CDR3 protein. The profile shows 250,000 to 300,000 distinct CDR3 sequences, about 20% of them singletons. Sequencing was carried out using blood, either unsorted or a sorted T cell fraction (not recorded which). The receptors here all came from a male donor with ankylosing spondylitis or in good health (not recorded which).

V is TRBV20-1 and J is TRBJ1-1, with 10 bases matching TRBD1. The CDR3 extends over 15 amino acids. Trimming at V came to 3 bases and at J to 2 bases, leaving 6 bases not matched to a gene. Germline CDR1 is DFQATT and CDR2 is SNEGSKA (reference sequence). This chain's CDR3 is CSASTTGGKNTEAFF. CDR3 in DNA: TGCAGTGCTAGTACGACAGGGGGCAAAAACACTGAAGCTTTCTTT.

V gene TRBV12-3 or TRBV12-4 combines with J gene TRBJ2-1, with D possibly TRBD1 on 6 matching bases. Between the trimmed V and J ends, which lost 3 bases and 1 base, there was a span of 10 bases. This CDR3 spans 15 amino acids. The chain's CDR3 is CASSLPRGSYNEQFF. The CDR3 DNA reads TGTGCCAGCAGTTTGCCCAGGGGTTCCTACAATGAGCAGTTCTTC.

This clonotype was picked up a small number of times. The chain joins TRBV9 to TRBJ2-3, with a weak D call TRBD1 (7 bases). CDR3 size: 16 residues. Trimming removed 1 base from V and 6 bases from J, with 18 bases in between. Germline V gene data show CDR1 as SGDLS and CDR2 as YYNGEE. The CDR3 DNA follows: TGTGCCAGCAGCGTATCAACAGGGGACTGGGGGGATACGCAGTATTTT. Protein sequence: CASSVSTGDWGDTQYF.

This chain joins TRBV12-3 or TRBV12-4 and TRBJ2-1; D could derive from TRBD1 or TRBD2 (6 bases each). The CDR3 totals 12 residues. Deletions cut 8 bases from V and 8 bases from J, with 13 bases between. CDR3 in amino acids: CASGLGGHEQFF. Here the CDR3 DNA reads TGTGCCAGCGGGCTAGGGGGGCATGAGCAGTTCTTC.

The CDR3 DNA sequence: TGTGCCAGCAGCGCCTCCCAGGGTAGCAATCAGCCCCAGCATTTT. Translated: CASSASQGSNQPQHF. The chain combines TRBV9 with TRBJ1-5; D is possibly TRBD1 (5 bases). V lost 3 bases and J 0 bases, leaving 10 bases between the germline ends. Germline V gene sequence: CDR1 SGDLS, CDR2 YYNGEE. The CDR3 has 15 residues.

This clonotype was seen repeatedly, ten times or more. The chain joins TRBV20-1 to TRBJ1-5, with 10 bases aligning to TRBD1. Losses at the gene ends were 6 bases for V and 6 bases for J; bases not matched to a gene: 8. The CDR3 extends over 14 amino acids. CDR1 and CDR2 (germline): DFQATT, SNEGSKA (reference sequence). Here the CDR3 DNA reads TGCAGTGCAGGAGACAGGGGGCTTTTTCAGCCCCAGCATTTT. It encodes CSAGDRGLFQPQHF.

The V call is TRBV5-1, the J call TRBJ2-1; 7 nucleotides line up with TRBD2. The CDR3 consists of 15 residues. V dropped 0 bases and J dropped 7; count of bases not matched to a gene: 7. The germline gives CDR1 SGHRS, CDR2 YFSETQ. Written as DNA, the CDR3 is TGCGCCAGCAGCTTGGGGGAGGGCCTTGGAAATGAGCAGTTCTTC. Encoded protein: CASSLGEGLGNEQFF.

This chain links TRBV28 with TRBJ2-2, with 11 bases matching TRBD1. The germline V gene encodes CDR1 MDHEN and CDR2 SYDVKM. The CDR3 runs to 16 residues. V lost 1 base, J lost 5 bases, and 3 bases stayed unmatched. The CDR3 protein is CASSLYGTGGTGELFF. Here the CDR3 DNA reads TGTGCCAGCAGTTTATATGGGACAGGGGGAACCGGGGAGCTGTTTTTT. The variable domain in full, completed from reference TRBV28 and TRBJ2-2, reads DVKVTQSSRYLVKRTGEKVFLECVQDMDHENMFWYRQDPGLGLRLIYFSYDVKMKEKGDIPEGYSVSREKKERFSLILESASTNQTSMYLCASSLYGTGGTGELFFGEGSRLTVL.

This clonotype was detected only a few times. The genes are TRBV5-1 and TRBJ2-2, with 8 bases identical to TRBD2. CDR3 length: 15 amino acids. The V segment lost 4 bases and the J segment 7 bases; nucleotides outside the gene matches: 9. Germline V gives CDR1 SGHRS, CDR2 YFSETQ. CDR3 protein: CASSPGGASFGELFF. The DNA for the CDR3 is TGCGCCAGCAGCCCCGGGGGGGCGTCCTTCGGGGAGCTGTTTTTT. Filled out from reference TRBV5-1 and TRBJ2-2, the complete variable domain reads KAGVTQTPRYLIKTRGQQVTLSCSPISGHRSVSWYQQTPGQGLQFLFEYFSETQRNKGNFPGRFSGRQFSNSRSEMNVSTLELGDSALYLCASSPGGASFGELFFGEGSRLTVL.

The V and J genes are TRBV5-1 and TRBJ1-2; TRBD1 matches 7 bases. Unmatched junction bases numbered 7, after V lost 4 bases and J lost 4 bases. Germline CDR1 SGHRS, CDR2 YFSETQ. The CDR3 length is 14 residues. The CDR3: CASSTTGKSYGYTF. CDR3 DNA: TGCGCCAGCAGCACGACAGGGAAAAGCTATGGCTACACCTTC.

This sequence joins TRBV7-2 and TRBJ1-2; D gene unclear. Looked up from germline, CDR1 is SGHTA and CDR2 is FQGNSA. Trimming removed 5 bases from V and 5 bases from J, with 9 bases in between. The CDR3 has 12 residues. CDR3 protein: CASSPPEYGYTF. As DNA, the CDR3 is TGTGCCAGCAGCCCCCCGGAGTATGGCTACACCTTC.

At least ten counts were recorded for this clonotype. This chain uses TRBV5-1 with TRBJ1-6; TRBD1 agrees at 8 bases. J gave up 5 bases and V 7 bases, and 2 bases lay outside the gene matches. The CDR3 consists of 13 residues. Germline loops: CDR1 SGHRS, CDR2 YFSETQ. The CDR3 region is CASAGQDNSPLHF. CDR3 nucleotide sequence: TGCGCCAGCGCGGGACAGGATAATTCACCCCTCCACTTT. Combining the CDR3 with reference TRBV5-1 and TRBJ1-6 gives the whole variable domain KAGVTQTPRYLIKTRGQQVTLSCSPISGHRSVSWYQQTPGQGLQFLFEYFSETQRNKGNFPGRFSGRQFSNSRSEMNVSTLELGDSALYLCASAGQDNSPLHFGNGTRLTVT.

The chain combines TRBV7-3 with TRBJ2-3; TRBD2 matches at 7 bases. There are 15 residues in the CDR3. The germline gives CDR1 SGHTA, CDR2 FQGTGA. V trimming: 4 bases; J trimming: 2 bases; junction bases outside the gene matches: 6. This CDR3 is CASSYQAGLTDTQYF. The CDR3 nucleotides are TGTGCCAGCAGCTACCAAGCGGGGCTCACAGATACGCAGTATTTT.

Many counts were recorded for this clonotype. The gene calls are TRBV20-1 and TRBJ2-3; 9 nucleotides agree with TRBD2. CDR3 length: 17 amino acids. CDR1 and CDR2 (germline): DFQATT, SNEGSKA (reference sequence). With 2 bases clipped from V and 1 base from J, the junction kept 10 bases outside the gene matches. The DNA of the CDR3 is TGCAGTGCTAGACGCCGGGGTGTAGCGGGAGGCACAGATACGCAGTATTTT. Translating it yields CSARRRGVAGGTDTQYF.

CDR3 in DNA: TGTGCCAGCAAGATGACAACTAATGAAAAACTGTTTTTT. Translation: CASKMTTNEKLFF. The chain is built from TRBV27 and TRBJ1-4; D remains ambiguous. The CDR3 has 13 amino acids. Germline V gives CDR1 MNHEY, CDR2 SMNVEV (reference sequence). Deletions cut 7 bases from V and 0 bases from J, with 6 bases between.

The sample holds a few counts of this clonotype. The rearrangement uses TRBV10-3 and TRBJ2-3, with TRBD2 matching 8 bases. There are 15 residues in the CDR3. The junction had 3 bases not matched to a gene; V was cut back by 2 bases and J by 2 bases. Germline lookup yields CDR1 ENHRY and CDR2 SYGVKD. CDR3: CAISEGRGDTDTQYF. The CDR3 nucleotides are TGTGCCATCAGTGAGGGGCGGGGGGACACAGATACGCAGTATTTT.

CDR3 amino acids: CASAGASNTGELFF. CDR3 sequence (DNA): TGTGCTAGCGCGGGGGCGTCGAACACCGGGGAGCTGTTTTTT. This chain links TRBV7-7 with TRBJ2-2, with D maybe TRBD2 (7 bases). CDR3 size: 14 residues. Germline CDR1 is SSHAT and CDR2 is FNYEAQ (reference sequence).

The gene calls are TRBV5-6 and TRBJ2-5; perhaps TRBD2 as D (6 bases). In germline, CDR1 is SGHDT, CDR2 YYEEEE. Trimming cost V 4 bases and J 7 bases, with 11 bases left between them. The CDR3 length is 12 residues. The CDR3, as DNA: TGTGCCAGCAGCCTAGCGTTGGCGACCCAGTACTTC. Its translation: CASSLALATQYF. Supplemented by reference TRBV5-6 and TRBJ2-5, the full variable domain reads DAGVTQSPTHLIKTRGQQVTLRCSPKSGHDTVSWYQQALGQGPQFIFQYYEEEERQRGNFPDRFSGHQFPNYSSELNVNALLLGDSALYLCASSLALATQYFGPGTRLLVL.

This clonotype has more than one count but fewer than ten. The chain links TRBV27 to TRBJ1-5, with unresolved D. The CDR3 spans 15 residues. Per germline, CDR1 MNHEY and CDR2 SMNVEV (reference sequence). V lost 6 bases and J 8 bases, leaving 20 bases between the germline ends. The CDR3 reads CASRAAASPWEPQHF. The CDR3 DNA reads TGTGCCAGCAGGGCCGCGGCGTCGCCATGGGAGCCCCAGCATTTT.

The genes are TRBV11-2 and TRBJ2-2, with 10 bases lining up with TRBD1. Trimming removed 5 bases from V and 5 bases from J; junction bases left unmatched: 2. Germline-derived CDR1 and CDR2 are SGHAT and FQNNGV. This CDR3 is 14 amino acids long. The CDR3 sequence: CASSGQGVTGELFF. The CDR3 DNA is TGTGCCAGCAGCGGACAGGGGGTGACCGGGGAGCTGTTTTTT.

The gene calls are TRBV7-2 and TRBJ1-1; TRBD1 matches at 8 bases. The CDR3 runs 15 residues. Germline V gene lookup returns CDR1 SGHTA and CDR2 FQGNSA. Germline trimming cut 1 base from V and 4 bases from J; bases unmatched to any gene: 5. CDR3 sequence reads: CASSLGTGLSTEAFF. DNA of the CDR3: TGTGCCAGCAGCTTAGGGACAGGGTTGTCCACTGAAGCTTTCTTT.

The V and J genes are TRBV15 and TRBJ2-4; D not resolved. V lost 0 bases, J lost 6 bases, and 6 bases lay in between. CDR1 LNHNV and CDR2 YYDKDF come from the germline V gene (reference sequence). CDR3 length: 13 amino acids. CDR3 protein: CATSRDNGNIQYF. CDR3 in DNA: TGTGCCACCAGCAGAGATAACGGAAACATTCAGTACTTC.

The sample holds a few counts of this clonotype. The chain employs TRBV5-1 and TRBJ1-5; D uncertain. Germline V gene lookup returns CDR1 SGHRS and CDR2 YFSETQ. The V and J ends lost 4 bases and 0 bases respectively, with 8 bases between them. This CDR3 has 14 amino acids. CDR3: CASSDQYSNQPQHF. CDR3 nucleotide sequence: TGCGCCAGCAGCGACCAGTATAGCAATCAGCCCCAGCATTTT.

This clonotype was counted between two and nine times. The V call is TRBV29-1, the J call TRBJ2-1, with D tentatively TRBD1 (6 bases). The CDR3 length is 14 residues. V lost 2 bases and J lost 0, with 8 bases in between. Germline loops: CDR1 SQVTM, CDR2 ANQGSEA. The CDR3 region is CSVEPTGSYNEQFF. CDR3 coding DNA: TGCAGCGTTGAACCGACAGGCTCCTACAATGAGCAGTTCTTC.

There are many counts of this clonotype. The V gene is TRBV10-3, the J gene TRBJ2-3; D is perhaps TRBD1 (5 bases). The CDR3 length is 13 residues. V lost 4 bases and J 4 bases, leaving 9 bases between the germline ends. Germline lookup yields CDR1 ENHRY and CDR2 SYGVKD. CDR3 amino acids: CAISVQGADTQYF. The CDR3 DNA is TGTGCCATCAGTGTTCAAGGGGCAGATACGCAGTATTTT.

V gene TRBV5-1 combines with J gene TRBJ2-7, with 10 bases lining up with TRBD1. V was clipped by 0 bases and J by 2 bases; unmatched bases: 2. Germline CDR1 reads SGHRS; CDR2 reads YFSETQ. The CDR3 loop spans 15 amino acids. As DNA, the CDR3 is TGCGCCAGCAGCTTGGGGACAGGGGGTACCTACGAGCAGTACGTC. This gives the protein CASSLGTGGTYEQYV.

The genes are TRBV10-3 and TRBJ1-5; 7 bases map to TRBD1. CDR1 is ENHRY, CDR2 SYGVKD, per germline. Trimming took 5 bases from V and 7 from J; bases not matched to a gene: 5. This CDR3 region has 13 residues. CDR3 nucleotides: TGTGCCATCAGTACAGGGGTTCGGCAGCCCCAGCATTTT. The encoded protein is CAISTGVRQPQHF.

This clonotype was seen more than once but under ten times. This chain joins TRBV5-8 and TRBJ1-2; 8 bases line up with TRBD1. V was pared by 4 bases and J by 7 bases, with 6 bases of the junction left unmatched. The CDR3 is 13 amino acids. Germline CDR1 is SGHTS and CDR2 is YDEGEE. This CDR3 reads CASSDRGIGGYTF. Written as DNA, the CDR3 is TGTGCCAGCAGCGACAGGGGAATTGGTGGCTACACCTTC.